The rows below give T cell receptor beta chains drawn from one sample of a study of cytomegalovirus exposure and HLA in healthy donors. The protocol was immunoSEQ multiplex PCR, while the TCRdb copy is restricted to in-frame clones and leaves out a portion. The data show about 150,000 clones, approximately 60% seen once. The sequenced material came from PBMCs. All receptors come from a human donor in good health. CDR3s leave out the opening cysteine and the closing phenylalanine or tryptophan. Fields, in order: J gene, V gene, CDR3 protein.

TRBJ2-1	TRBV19	ATSGQGHNEQF
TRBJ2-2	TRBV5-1	ASSLRGLALETGELF
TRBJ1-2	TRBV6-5	ASSYSPEGGYT
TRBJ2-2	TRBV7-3	ASRYTRDRGELSSTGELF
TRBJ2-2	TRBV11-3	ASSRRRAAAGELF
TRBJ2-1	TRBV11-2	ASSSGTGGINEQF
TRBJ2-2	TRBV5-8	ASSSGQGYTGELF
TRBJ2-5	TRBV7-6	ASSLRLSGTGQETQY
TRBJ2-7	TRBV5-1	ASSRDRPYEQY
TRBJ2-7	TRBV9	ASSVEGSGSSSYEQY
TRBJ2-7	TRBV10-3	AISEWGGSSYEQY
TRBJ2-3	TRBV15	ATSRDPGQYTQY
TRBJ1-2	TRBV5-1	ASSLTTAEGYT
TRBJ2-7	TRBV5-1	AGLHCLGQLNYEQY
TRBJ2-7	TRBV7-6	ASSPGGTYEQY
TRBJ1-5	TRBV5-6	ASSLAAGQPQH
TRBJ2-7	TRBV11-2	ASSSGQGNNEQY
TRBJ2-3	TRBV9	ASSVEDTGVSTDTQY
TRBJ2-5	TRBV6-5	ASSAGLAALQTQY
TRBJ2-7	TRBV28	ASSSTRTGLSYEQY
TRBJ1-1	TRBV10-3	AISEFAGGNTEAF
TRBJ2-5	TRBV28	ASRRVQETQY
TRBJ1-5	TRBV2	ASRGATGVNQPQH
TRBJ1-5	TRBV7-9	ASSLSFGQPQH
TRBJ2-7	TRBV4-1	ASSRSGTGAYEQY
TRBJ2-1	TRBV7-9	ASSLGGTLSYNEQF
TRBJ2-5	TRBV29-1	SVGGGRAGETQY
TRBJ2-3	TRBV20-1	SDGSTDTQY
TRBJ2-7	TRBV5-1	ASSLDPGLSSYEQY
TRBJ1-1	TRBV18	ASSPSGATEAF
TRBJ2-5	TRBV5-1	ASSPLTSGSPETQY
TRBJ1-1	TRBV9	ASSVRDRVRTEAF
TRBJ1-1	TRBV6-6	ASSYGGMNTEAF
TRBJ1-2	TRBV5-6	ASSWGQAGYGYT
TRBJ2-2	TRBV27	ASSSTSGRPGELF
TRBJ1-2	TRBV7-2	ASSLGQGQDGYT
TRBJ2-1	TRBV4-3	ASSQEARGNEQF
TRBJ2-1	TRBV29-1	SVEFGSGSNEQF
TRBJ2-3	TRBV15	ATSRALGAQY
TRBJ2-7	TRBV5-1	ASSLASGDSYEQY
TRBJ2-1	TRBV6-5	ASRQIGNEQF